This passage covers 2 T cell receptor beta chains from one sample sequenced in a study of blood T cell repertoires in COVID-19. Here immunoSEQ multiplex PCR was the method, and the copy in TCRdb shows in-frame clones only, minus some. The sample records some 100,000 clones, 91% being singletons. Material for sequencing was peripheral blood. These TCRs come from a human donor with active COVID-19. The donor label of this sample is uncertain.

The V gene is TRBV12-5, the J gene TRBJ2-1; TRBD1 matches 7 bases. Trimming at V came to 0 bases and at J to 0 bases, leaving 8 bases not matched to a gene. Germline assignment: CDR1 LGHNT and CDR2 FRNRAP. This CDR3 region has 18 residues. The CDR3 loop reads CASGLVQGSQSSYNEQFF. The CDR3, as DNA: TGTGCTAGTGGTTTGGTACAGGGGAGCCAAAGCTCCTACAATGAGCAGTTCTTC.

The chain joins TRBV4-3 to TRBJ2-5, with D tentatively TRBD1 (5 bases). The germline V gene has CDR1 LGHNA and CDR2 YSLEER. V gave up 0 bases and J gave up 3 bases, with 11 bases separating them. This CDR3 has 15 residues. The CDR3 spells CASSQERRREETQYF. The CDR3 region has the DNA TGCGCCAGCAGCCAAGAACGGCGCAGGGAAGAGACCCAGTACTTC.